The entry that follows covers one T cell receptor beta chain sequence. These data belong to a study of patients and donors after allogeneic stem cell transplantation. One entry per CDR3 protein, called by TCRdb with MiXCR from the RT-PCR reads. The data show fewer than 500,000 distinct CDR3 sequences, with 16% seen just once and just over 7% held by the top ten. V was pared by 3 bases and J by 1 base, with 6 bases between. Germline loops: CDR1 DFQATT, CDR2 SNEGSKA (reference sequence). This CDR3 has 12 residues. This TCR derives from a human donor who was either an allogeneic HSCT recipient or a stem cell or donor lymphocyte infusion donor (not recorded which). It is not recorded whose cells these are; they may come from a transplant donor. The chain is built from TRBV20-1 and TRBJ1-2; D uncertain. The sequenced sample consisted of blood, either unsorted or a sorted T cell fraction (not recorded which). The CDR3 region is CSASWSNYGYTF. DNA for the CDR3: TGCAGTGCTAGCTGGAGTAACTATGGCTACACCTTC.